At least ten counts were recorded for the clone carrying this TCR beta chain. This entry is derived from a study of Graves' ophthalmopathy and Graves' hyperthyroidism. Hyperthyroidism patients, all newly diagnosed, had under 2 months' duration and ages of 18 to 65. Diagnosis used clinical symptoms, serum thyroxine, TRAb, thyroid ultrasound and orbital computed tomography. The CDR3 sequence is 16 residues long. J lost 7 bases, V lost 2 bases, and 11 bases had no gene match. Germline loops: CDR1 SGHTA, CDR2 FQGNSA. Amplification from RNA transcripts yielded the TCR beta CDR3 regions. An initial RT-PCR round employing HTBI primers preceded a second-round multiplex PCR. TCRdb passed the multiplex PCR reads through MiXCR, listing each CDR3 protein once. The sample lists hundreds of thousands of distinct CDR3 sequences, 22% occurring once.

The V gene is TRBV7-2, the J gene TRBJ2-5; 9 nucleotides line up with TRBD2. The TCR comes from a woman under 30 with stable Graves' hyperthyroidism. Some clones in this sample may be carry-over from other donors' samples. The sample consisted of peripheral blood. The CDR3 protein is CASSLQGTGLAGTQYF. Written as DNA, the CDR3 is TGTGCCAGCAGCTTACAGGGGACGGGACTAGCTGGGACCCAGTACTTC. The full variable domain, in which reference TRBV7-2 and TRBJ2-5 provide the parts outside the CDR3, is GAGVSQSPSNKVTEKGKDVELRCDPISGHTALYWYRQSLGQGLEFLIYFQGNSAPDKSGLPSDRFSAERTGGSVSTLTIQRTQQEDSAVYLCASSLQGTGLAGTQYFGPGTRLLVL.